The 21 T cell receptor beta chains below come from one sample, sequenced in a study of control samples from healthy donors and cancer patients. Here immunoSEQ multiplex PCR was the method, and the copy in TCRdb shows in-frame clones only, minus some. The table records fewer than 300,000 clones, approximately 80% of them present only once. Sequenced material: PBMCs. The source is a woman aged 55-69 years with lung cancer.

The chain has TRBV5-4 and TRBJ1-2; D call uncertain. Deletions cut 0 bases from V and 4 bases from J, with 13 bases between. The CDR3 runs 15 residues. CDR1 is SGHNT and CDR2 is YYREEE in the germline V gene (reference sequence). The CDR3 nucleotides are TGTGCCAGCAGCTTGGAATCGAACTCGGTCTATGGCTACACCTTC. Translation: CASSLESNSVYGYTF.

This clone showed up just a few times. V usage is TRBV4-1 and J usage is TRBJ2-1; 9 bases fit TRBD2. CDR3 size: 16 residues. With 3 bases clipped from V and 6 bases from J, the junction kept 9 bases outside the gene matches. Per germline, CDR1 MGHRA and CDR2 YSYEKL. The DNA of the CDR3 is TGCGCCAGCAGCCATATTAGCGGGAGAATCCGCAATGAGCAGTTCTTC. Residues: CASSHISGRIRNEQFF.

The chain couples TRBV5-6 to TRBJ1-5; D is unresolved. Germline CDR1 is SGHDT and CDR2 is YYEEEE. CDR3 length: 14 amino acids. Between the trimmed V and J ends, which lost 2 bases and 3 bases, there was a span of 9 bases. Written as DNA, the CDR3 is TGTGCCAGCAGCTTTCACGGATTCAATCAGCCCCAGCATTTT. This gives the protein CASSFHGFNQPQHF. Filled out from reference TRBV5-6 and TRBJ1-5, the complete variable domain reads DAGVTQSPTHLIKTRGQQVTLRCSPKSGHDTVSWYQQALGQGPQFIFQYYEEEERQRGNFPDRFSGHQFPNYSSELNVNALLLGDSALYLCASSFHGFNQPQHFGDGTRLSIL.

This chain joins TRBV28 and TRBJ1-1; D unclear. This CDR3 spans 12 amino acids. Trimming removed 3 bases at V and 4 bases at J, with 6 bases between. From germline, CDR1 is MDHEN and CDR2 SYDVKM. In nucleotides, the CDR3 is TGTGCCAGCAGTTTCTTGGGCACTGAAGCTTTCTTT. Amino acids: CASSFLGTEAFF. Full variable domain (rest looked up from reference TRBV28 and TRBJ1-1): DVKVTQSSRYLVKRTGEKVFLECVQDMDHENMFWYRQDPGLGLRLIYFSYDVKMKEKGDIPEGYSVSREKKERFSLILESASTNQTSMYLCASSFLGTEAFFGQGTRLTVV.

CDR3 nucleotide sequence: TGTGCCAGCAGCTTAGTGGGTGCTAATGAAAAACTGTTTTTT. Translation gives CASSLVGANEKLFF. The J gene is TRBJ1-4, the V gene TRBV7-9; D unresolved. The CDR3 spans 14 residues. CDR1 and CDR2 from the germline V gene are SEHNR and FQNEAQ (reference sequence). Deletions cut 1 base from V and 3 bases from J, with 6 bases between.

This clone was recorded once. The rearrangement uses TRBV27 and TRBJ2-5, with TRBD2 identical over 10 bases. Germline CDR1 MNHEY, CDR2 SMNVEV (reference sequence). J lost 4 bases, V lost 5 bases, and 16 bases had no gene match. The length of the CDR3 is 18 residues. The CDR3: CASSPAGSGGSWGETQYF. The CDR3 region has the DNA TGTGCCAGCAGTCCGGCGGGTAGCGGGGGGTCTTGGGGAGAGACCCAGTACTTC.

The chain is built from TRBV7-2 and TRBJ2-1; D ambiguous. Germline loops: CDR1 SGHTA, CDR2 FQGNSA. V lost 5 bases to trimming and J lost 7 bases, with 9 bases between them. The CDR3 sequence is 12 residues long. CDR3 nucleotides: TGTGCCAGCAGCATCGACAATAATGAGCAGTTCTTC. Amino acids: CASSIDNNEQFF. Full variable domain (rest looked up from reference TRBV7-2 and TRBJ2-1): GAGVSQSPSNKVTEKGKDVELRCDPISGHTALYWYRQSLGQGLEFLIYFQGNSAPDKSGLPSDRFSAERTGGSVSTLTIQRTQQEDSAVYLCASSIDNNEQFFGPGTRLTVL.

The chain combines TRBV7-9 with TRBJ1-5; D perhaps matches TRBD1 (5 bases). From germline, CDR1 is SEHNR and CDR2 FQNEAQ (reference sequence). This CDR3 is built from 17 residues. V gave up 1 base and J gave up 6 bases, with 19 bases separating them. The CDR3 DNA reads TGTGCCAGCAGCTTAGGATTTGGGGAAGGGGAATCTCAGCCCCAGCATTTT. As protein: CASSLGFGEGESQPQHF.

The chain employs TRBV30 and TRBJ2-1, with 15 bases matching TRBD2. V lost 5 bases, J lost 13 bases, and 3 bases stayed unmatched. This CDR3 is built from 12 residues. In germline, CDR1 is GTSNPN, CDR2 SVGIG (reference sequence). CDR3 sequence reads: CAWGTSGRTQFF. CDR3 nucleotide sequence: TGTGCCTGGGGGACTAGCGGGAGGACACAGTTCTTC.

This sequence joins TRBV20-1 and TRBJ2-7; no reliable D call. The germline V gene encodes CDR1 DFQATT and CDR2 SNEGSKA (reference sequence). V lost 8 bases to trimming and J lost 5 bases, with 4 bases between them. The CDR3 loop spans 8 amino acids. CDR3 DNA: TGCAGTCCCGACGAGCAGTACTTC. Amino acids: CSPDEQYF.

CDR3 loop: CASSFSGGGDEQFF. DNA for the CDR3: TGCGCCAGCAGCTTTTCAGGGGGAGGCGATGAGCAGTTCTTC. The chain couples TRBV5-1 to TRBJ2-1; TRBD1 is a possible D gene (7 bases). The length of the CDR3 is 14 residues. Trimming left V 2 bases short and J 8 bases short, with 14 bases between. In germline, CDR1 is SGHRS, CDR2 YFSETQ. Drawing the rest from reference TRBV5-1 and TRBJ2-1, the complete variable domain is KAGVTQTPRYLIKTRGQQVTLSCSPISGHRSVSWYQQTPGQGLQFLFEYFSETQRNKGNFPGRFSGRQFSNSRSEMNVSTLELGDSALYLCASSFSGGGDEQFFGPGTRLTVL.

Written as DNA, the CDR3 is TGTGCCAGCAGCGGGCAGGGTTCCAGCAATCAGCCCCAGCATTTT. This encodes CASSGQGSSNQPQHF. The chain employs TRBV9 and TRBJ1-5, with D possibly being TRBD1 (5 bases). The germline CDR1 and CDR2 sequences are SGDLS and YYNGEE. V lost 3 bases and J lost 1, with 11 bases in between. This CDR3 spans 15 amino acids.

The chain is built from TRBV18 and TRBJ2-7; possibly TRBD2 for D (6 bases). Germline assignment: CDR1 KGHSH and CDR2 LQKENI. The CDR3 has 13 amino acids. Between the trimmed V and J ends, which lost 4 bases and 2 bases, there was a span of 9 bases. The CDR3 sequence is CASSRGETYEQYF. The CDR3 DNA reads TGTGCCAGCTCACGGGGGGAAACCTACGAGCAGTACTTC.

The V gene is TRBV20-1, the J gene TRBJ1-2, with D uncertain. CDR1 and CDR2 from the germline V gene are DFQATT and SNEGSKA (reference sequence). Trimming took 3 bases from V and 5 from J, leaving 4 bases between them. The CDR3 has 10 residues. CDR3 sequence (DNA): TGCAGTGCTAGGGAATATGGCTACACCTTC. This gives the protein CSAREYGYTF.

J is TRBJ1-6 and V is TRBV3-1 (or the pseudogene TRBV3-2), with D possibly TRBD1 on 5 matching bases. Deletions cut 1 base from V and 10 bases from J, with 14 bases between. Germline loops: CDR1 LGHDT, CDR2 YNNKEL (reference sequence). CDR3 size: 15 residues. In DNA form, the CDR3 reads TGTGCCAGCAGCCAAGTACTGGGGGGTAGATCACCCCTCCACTTT. Translating gives CASSQVLGGRSPLHF.

The V and J genes are TRBV20-1 and TRBJ2-7; D is tentatively TRBD1 or TRBD2 (6 bases each). Per germline, CDR1 DFQATT and CDR2 SNEGSKA (reference sequence). The CDR3 totals 15 residues. V dropped 3 bases and J dropped 2 bases, with 17 bases sitting between them. CDR3 in amino acids: CSASNPGGRAYEQYF. CDR3 in DNA: TGCAGTGCTAGTAATCCCGGGGGCAGGGCCTACGAGCAGTACTTC.

This sequence joins TRBV11-2 and TRBJ2-5; D gene uncertain. The CDR3 consists of 14 residues. Germline values: CDR1 SGHAT, CDR2 FQNNGV. V was cut by 3 bases and J by 3 bases, with 11 bases left in between. The CDR3 nucleotides read TGTGCCAGCAGCTTGCGCACCCGAAAAGAGACCCAGTACTTC. Amino acids: CASSLRTRKETQYF.

The chain uses TRBV28 and TRBJ1-2; the match to TRBD1 covers 7 bases. Germline V gives CDR1 MDHEN, CDR2 SYDVKM. With 4 bases clipped from V and 7 bases from J, the junction kept 6 bases outside the gene matches. The CDR3 covers 13 residues. CDR3 amino acids: CASSSTGNIGYTF. The CDR3 DNA sequence: TGTGCCAGCAGTTCGACAGGGAACATTGGCTACACCTTC.

The genes are TRBV4-1 and TRBJ1-6; D unresolved. V lost 6 bases and J lost 5, with 11 bases in between. The length of the CDR3 is 14 residues. The germline V gene has CDR1 MGHRA and CDR2 YSYEKL. The CDR3 region has the DNA TGCGCCAGCAGGATCCGGGAAGATAATTCACCCCTCCACTTT. This translates into CASRIREDNSPLHF.

The chain couples TRBV4-1 to TRBJ2-1; 9 bases line up with TRBD2. Germline loops: CDR1 MGHRA, CDR2 YSYEKL. This CDR3 region has 17 residues. V trimming: 3 bases; J trimming: 6 bases; junction bases outside the gene matches: 12. In DNA form, the CDR3 reads TGCGCCAGCAGCCATCGGCTTAGCGGGAGAAGGGCCAATGAGCAGTTCTTC. Translated, it gives CASSHRLSGRRANEQFF.

This chain links TRBV19 with TRBJ1-1; 7 nucleotides match TRBD1. Losses at the gene ends were 5 bases for V and 4 bases for J; bases not matched to a gene: 10. CDR1 LNHDA and CDR2 SQIVND come from the germline V gene (reference sequence). This CDR3 spans 15 amino acids. The CDR3, as DNA: TGTGCCAGTAGTTCCAGGGGGAGGGTCTCCACTGAAGCTTTCTTT. It specifies CASSSRGRVSTEAFF.